These T cell receptor beta chains were read from a single sample in a study of T-cell memory formation after mild COVID-19. TCRdb analysed the 5' RACE reads with MiXCR anew, one entry per CDR3 protein. The sample lists roughly 250,000 distinct CDR3 sequences, roughly 15% occurring once. The sequenced sample consisted of PBMCs or a T cell subset sorted from them (not recorded which). Every receptor here comes from a man aged 18-30 years who had mild COVID-19 (a few samples of this study predate the infection). Cell type and time point are not known. Each CDR3 is given with its conserved first and last residue. Each record gives: clone size, V gene, J gene, CDR3 length, D gene, CDR3 protein, CDR3 DNA. A D gene is named only where the DNA matches it firmly. A row's size may be missing; if present it is once, few, many or a size class.

>few|TRBV5-5|TRBJ1-1|14|-
CASSFQRPVPEAFF
TGTGCCAGCAGCTTTCAGCGGCCCGTGCCTGAAGCTTTCTTT
>few|TRBV6-6|TRBJ1-1|13|-
CASSRDILSEAFF
TGTGCCAGCAGTAGGGACATACTCTCCGAAGCTTTCTTT
>many|TRBV7-2|TRBJ2-5|15|TRBD2
CASSLDGTTREAQYF
TGTGCCAGCAGCTTAGACGGGACTACCAGGGAGGCCCAGTACTTC
>-|TRBV3-1|TRBJ1-1|13|-
CASSQRQNTEAFF
TGTGCCAGCAGCCAACGCCAGAACACTGAAGCTTTCTTT
>few|TRBV7-3|TRBJ2-1|16|TRBD2
CASSPTSGGYGGEQFF
TGTGCCAGCAGCCCGACTAGCGGGGGGTATGGAGGTGAGCAGTTCTTC
>-|TRBV13|TRBJ2-1|15|TRBD1
CASSASGTGGCEQFF
TGTGCCAGCAGCGCCTCCGGGACAGGGGGCTGTGAGCAGTTCTTC
>-|TRBV11-2|TRBJ2-5|12|-
CASGWGQETQYF
TGTGCCAGCGGTTGGGGCCAAGAGACCCAGTACTTC
>few|TRBV20-1|TRBJ1-1|13|-
CSCHQDLNTEAFF
TGCAGCTGCCACCAGGACCTTAACACTGAAGCTTTCTTT
>few|TRBV28|TRBJ1-1|13|-
CASSSAQGAEAFF
TGTGCCAGCAGTTCGGCCCAGGGCGCTGAAGCTTTCTTT
>-|TRBV7-2|TRBJ2-6|17|-
CASSLRSGKSGANVLTF
TGTGCCAGCAGCTTACGATCGGGGAAATCTGGGGCCAACGTCCTGACTTTC
>-|TRBV28|TRBJ2-5|15|TRBD1
CASTLRGTGQETQYF
TGTGCCAGCACCCTAAGAGGGACAGGGCAGGAGACCCAGTACTTC
>-|TRBV29-1|TRBJ2-2|11|-
CSVEEAGELFF
TGCAGCGTTGAGGAGGCCGGGGAGCTGTTTTTT
>-|TRBV29-1|TRBJ2-3|14|TRBD1
CSAVDRGRADTQYF
TGCAGCGCCGTTGACAGGGGTAGGGCAGATACGCAGTATTTT
>few|TRBV12-3/TRBV12-4|TRBJ1-5|15|-
CASRSTGLVNQPQHF
TGTGCCAGCAGGTCGACAGGTCTAGTCAATCAGCCCCAGCATTTT
>-|TRBV20-1|TRBJ2-5|15|TRBD1
CSADGRQGIQETQYF
TGCAGTGCTGACGGCCGACAGGGGATACAAGAGACCCAGTACTTC
>-|TRBV7-2|TRBJ2-5|14|-
CASSPRRSGETQYF
TGTGCCAGCAGCCCACGACGGTCAGGGGAGACCCAGTACTTC
>-|TRBV19|TRBJ1-6|16|-
CATGGPRDGINSPLHF
TGTGCCACCGGAGGGCCAAGGGACGGCATAAATTCACCCCTCCACTTT